These T cell receptor beta chains were read from a single sample in a study of cytomegalovirus exposure and HLA in healthy donors. Measured with immunoSEQ multiplex PCR; TCRdb has only the in-frame clones, and not every one. The sample consists of about 57,000 clones, over 75% of them appearing once. Specimen: PBMCs. The receptors derive from a male donor in good health and CMV-seronegative. Both conserved end residues are part of each CDR3. Fields, in order: CDR3 protein, J gene, V gene, clone size. Rows may omit the clone size; those that give it use once, few, many or a size class.

CDR3: CASSVFGGNTGELFF
J: TRBJ2-2
V: TRBV9
size: NA

CDR3: CASSQVSRSSTHEQYF
J: TRBJ2-7
V: TRBV4-1
size: NA

CDR3: CSVPGGLGQPQHF
J: TRBJ1-5
V: TRBV29-1
size: NA

CDR3: CSVVGTTSYYEQYF
J: TRBJ2-7
V: TRBV29-1
size: few

CDR3: CASSTARDSTNEKLFF
J: TRBJ1-4
V: TRBV4-3
size: few

CDR3: CASSLEGLAGQNIQYF
J: TRBJ2-4
V: TRBV11-2
size: NA

CDR3: CASSGAGGPQARETQYF
J: TRBJ2-5
V: TRBV9
size: NA

CDR3: CASSYGQGANTEAFF
J: TRBJ1-1
V: TRBV5-1
size: NA

CDR3: CASSPPRTGSYEQYF
J: TRBJ2-7
V: TRBV7-8
size: NA

CDR3: CASSTGGNQPQHF
J: TRBJ1-5
V: TRBV25-1
size: once

CDR3: CASSQDLRARETQYF
J: TRBJ2-5
V: TRBV4-3
size: few

CDR3: CASSFLTGPTYGYTF
J: TRBJ1-2
V: TRBV27
size: NA

CDR3: CASSWRTGGSEKLFF
J: TRBJ1-4
V: TRBV11-2
size: NA

CDR3: CASSPWTGNEQFF
J: TRBJ2-1
V: TRBV2
size: NA

CDR3: CASSWADTLNTEAFF
J: TRBJ1-1
V: TRBV5-8
size: once

CDR3: CASSAQGEDQPQHF
J: TRBJ1-5
V: TRBV9
size: NA

CDR3: CASSPRGGWQPQHF
J: TRBJ1-5
V: TRBV5-8
size: NA

CDR3: CAISESTGGITEAFF
J: TRBJ1-1
V: TRBV10-3
size: NA

CDR3: CASSPRTDPSGDTQYF
J: TRBJ2-3
V: TRBV7-7
size: NA

CDR3: CASSYAHNEKLFF
J: TRBJ1-4
V: TRBV7-9
size: NA

CDR3: CAWTAGSETQYF
J: TRBJ2-5
V: TRBV30
size: NA

CDR3: CASSAGQGYGYTF
J: TRBJ1-2
V: TRBV28
size: NA

CDR3: CASRGQGGYEQYF
J: TRBJ2-7
V: TRBV2
size: NA

CDR3: CASSVDNNYGYTF
J: TRBJ1-2
V: TRBV9
size: few

CDR3: CASSPQTGKTHYGYTF
J: TRBJ1-2
V: TRBV7-2
size: NA

CDR3: CASSQGRGSLETQYF
J: TRBJ2-5
V: TRBV14
size: few

CDR3: CASSVSMESSDYGYTF
J: TRBJ1-2
V: TRBV9
size: NA

CDR3: CASSVRENYGYTF
J: TRBJ1-2
V: TRBV6-1
size: NA

CDR3: CASSYSDRGTYEQYF
J: TRBJ2-7
V: TRBV6-5
size: NA

CDR3: CASSLALLGDGTEAFF
J: TRBJ1-1
V: TRBV5-1
size: NA

CDR3: CASSDDSSGGADTQYF
J: TRBJ2-3
V: TRBV6-4
size: NA

CDR3: CASSLLRGNQETQYF
J: TRBJ2-5
V: TRBV7-3
size: NA

CDR3: CASSPLGSGGQETQYF
J: TRBJ2-5
V: TRBV11-2
size: NA

CDR3: CASSEAGTGRLTYEQYF
J: TRBJ2-7
V: TRBV6-1
size: once

CDR3: CSVRGGKRNTIYF
J: TRBJ1-3
V: TRBV29-1
size: NA

CDR3: CASSPEGGFYGYTF
J: TRBJ1-2
V: TRBV6-6
size: NA

CDR3: CASSSHGQISYGYTF
J: TRBJ1-2
V: TRBV27
size: NA

CDR3: CASSGLGGGQDGYTF
J: TRBJ1-2
V: TRBV2
size: once

CDR3: CAWSLGGATDTQYF
J: TRBJ2-3
V: TRBV30
size: NA

CDR3: CASSPLAGGEQFF
J: TRBJ2-1
V: TRBV7-2
size: NA

CDR3: CASIQGRTEAFF
J: TRBJ1-1
V: TRBV6-5
size: NA

CDR3: CASSVGGGAEGDTQYF
J: TRBJ2-3
V: TRBV2
size: once

CDR3: CAISVGGPQETQYF
J: TRBJ2-5
V: TRBV10-3
size: once

CDR3: CASSDSRTGGNDEQFF
J: TRBJ2-1
V: TRBV6-4
size: NA

CDR3: CASSPDQGSEQYF
J: TRBJ2-7
V: TRBV7-9
size: NA

CDR3: CASSFNGGSGETQYF
J: TRBJ2-5
V: TRBV7-9
size: NA

CDR3: CATSSTGTANYGYTF
J: TRBJ1-2
V: TRBV15
size: NA

CDR3: CASSLGRLAGGQENEQYF
J: TRBJ2-7
V: TRBV5-4
size: NA

CDR3: CASTRSPGDEQYF
J: TRBJ2-7
V: TRBV6-5
size: NA

CDR3: CASSKTDSFNTEAFF
J: TRBJ1-1
V: TRBV6-6
size: NA

CDR3: CASTLGGNTGELFF
J: TRBJ2-2
V: TRBV9
size: NA

CDR3: CATGTSGFDEQFF
J: TRBJ2-1
V: TRBV7-2
size: NA

CDR3: CASSIDELTRNMNTEAFF
J: TRBJ1-1
V: TRBV19
size: NA